This T cell receptor (beta chain) was recovered during a study of siplizumab effects on memory and regulatory T cells. Sequencing was performed with immunoSEQ multiplex PCR; in TCRdb, only in-frame clones are kept and a portion is missing. The table includes some 97,000 clones, more than 85% detected once. Trimming left V 5 bases short and J 1 base short, with 18 bases between. The CDR3 totals 16 residues. Looked up from germline, CDR1 is GTSNPN and CDR2 is SVGIG (reference sequence). The sequenced sample was CD4+ T cells sorted from blood. This receptor was identified in a human donor in good health. J is TRBJ2-1 and V is TRBV30, with D possibly TRBD2 on 5 matching bases. The CDR3 reads CAWSLKGGGSYNEQFF. CDR3 in DNA: TGTGCCTGGTCCCTTAAGGGCGGAGGTTCCTACAATGAGCAGTTCTTC.